This T cell receptor (beta chain) originates from a study of identical twins. Notes on the study in general: Modelling underestimated the level of out-of-frame TCR alpha sharing observed in monozygotic twins. With abundant cord blood beta clonotypes, insertions were fewer; memory repertoires showed no such pattern. Analyses based on zero insertions could be partly confounded by invariant MAIT and iNKT cells.

TCRdb re-called the 5' RACE reads with MiXCR, one entry per CDR3 protein. Seen here are about 530,000 distinct CDR3 sequences, 20% to 25% observed once, and the top ten hold roughly 0.5%. Of note for this clonotype: The target antigen is unknown.

These data were also reused for a study on yellow fever vaccine responses in identical twins. That report adds: Vaccine T cell responses of twins reportedly seemed partly convergent and partly personalized.

The sample comprised CD4+ T cells sorted from blood. The TCR was taken from a woman under 30 in good health.

The CDR3 DNA is TGTGCCATCAGGAATATGTACCAAGAGACCCAGTACTTC. This encodes CAIRNMYQETQYF. The chain recombines TRBV10-3 with TRBJ2-5; D gene unclear. The CDR3 totals 13 residues. Germline V CDR1 and CDR2: ENHRY, SYGVKD. Deletions cut 6 bases from V and 0 bases from J, with 8 bases between.